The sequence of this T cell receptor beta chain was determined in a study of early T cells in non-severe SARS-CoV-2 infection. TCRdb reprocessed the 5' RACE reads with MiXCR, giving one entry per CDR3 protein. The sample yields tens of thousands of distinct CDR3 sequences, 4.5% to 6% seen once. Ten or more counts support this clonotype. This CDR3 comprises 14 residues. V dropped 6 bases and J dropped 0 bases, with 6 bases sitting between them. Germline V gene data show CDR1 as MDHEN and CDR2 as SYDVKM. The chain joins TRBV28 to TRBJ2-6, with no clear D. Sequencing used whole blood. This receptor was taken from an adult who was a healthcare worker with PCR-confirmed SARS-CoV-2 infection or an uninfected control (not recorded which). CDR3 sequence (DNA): TGTGCCAGCAGCGACCGCTCTGGGGCCAACGTCCTGACTTTC. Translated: CASSDRSGANVLTF. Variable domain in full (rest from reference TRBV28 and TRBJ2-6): DVKVTQSSRYLVKRTGEKVFLECVQDMDHENMFWYRQDPGLGLRLIYFSYDVKMKEKGDIPEGYSVSREKKERFSLILESASTNQTSMYLCASSDRSGANVLTFGAGSRLTVL.